This TCR beta chain was retrieved from a study of CD8+ T cells in alopecia areata. In each case, RNA was isolated and then reverse transcribed into cDNA as the sequencing template. Method: immunoSEQ multiplex PCR; TCRdb's copy keeps in-frame clones and lacks some. The sample carries some 110,000 clones, less than 70% recorded once. CDR3 length equals 14 residues. Germline lookup yields CDR1 MNHNS and CDR2 SASEGT. The ends were cut back, 3 bases at V and 10 bases at J, with 18 bases in the middle. The specimen was CD4+ T cells sorted from blood. The chain is built from TRBV6-1 and TRBJ1-2; TRBD1 might be the D (5 bases). The source of this sequence is a human donor in good health. CDR3 DNA sequence: TGTGCCAGCAGTGAGATAGGCAGGGCGGATGTCTACACCTTC. This codes for CASSEIGRADVYTF.